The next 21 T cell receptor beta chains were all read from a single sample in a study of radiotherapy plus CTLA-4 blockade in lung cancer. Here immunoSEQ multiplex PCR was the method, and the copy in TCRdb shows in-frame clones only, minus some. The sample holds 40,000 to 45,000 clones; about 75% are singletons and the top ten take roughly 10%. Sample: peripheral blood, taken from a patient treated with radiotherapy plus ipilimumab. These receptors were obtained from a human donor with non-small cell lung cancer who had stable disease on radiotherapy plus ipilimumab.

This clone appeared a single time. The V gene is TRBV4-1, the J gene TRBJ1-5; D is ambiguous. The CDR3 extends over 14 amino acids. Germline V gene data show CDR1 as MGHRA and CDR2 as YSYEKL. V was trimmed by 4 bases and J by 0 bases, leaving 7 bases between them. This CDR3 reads CASSPPHSNQPQHF. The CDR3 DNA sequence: TGCGCCAGCAGCCCCCCCCATAGCAATCAGCCCCAGCATTTT.

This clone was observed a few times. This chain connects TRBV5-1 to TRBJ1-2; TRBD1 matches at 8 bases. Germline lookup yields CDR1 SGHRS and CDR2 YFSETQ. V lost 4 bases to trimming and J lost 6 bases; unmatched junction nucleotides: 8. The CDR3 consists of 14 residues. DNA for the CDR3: TGCGCCAGCAGCCCCGACAGGGGTTATCATGGCTACACCTTC. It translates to CASSPDRGYHGYTF.

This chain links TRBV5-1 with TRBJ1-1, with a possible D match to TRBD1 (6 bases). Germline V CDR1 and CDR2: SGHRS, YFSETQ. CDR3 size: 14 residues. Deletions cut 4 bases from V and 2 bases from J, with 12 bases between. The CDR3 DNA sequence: TGCGCCAGCAGCCTAGGACAGTATAACACTGAAGCTTTCTTT. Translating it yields CASSLGQYNTEAFF. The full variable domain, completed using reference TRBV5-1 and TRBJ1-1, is KAGVTQTPRYLIKTRGQQVTLSCSPISGHRSVSWYQQTPGQGLQFLFEYFSETQRNKGNFPGRFSGRQFSNSRSEMNVSTLELGDSALYLCASSLGQYNTEAFFGQGTRLTVV.

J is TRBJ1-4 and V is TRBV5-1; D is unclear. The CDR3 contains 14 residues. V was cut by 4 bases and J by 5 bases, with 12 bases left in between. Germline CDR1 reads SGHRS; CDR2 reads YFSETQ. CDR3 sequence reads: CASSPDGKNEKLFF. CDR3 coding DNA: TGCGCCAGCAGCCCGGACGGGAAGAATGAAAAACTGTTTTTT.

The chain's CDR3 is CASSWANRVSETQYF. CDR3 nucleotide sequence: TGTGCCAGCAGCTGGGCCAACAGGGTTTCAGAGACCCAGTACTTC. V gene TRBV5-6 combines with J gene TRBJ2-5; D is possibly TRBD1 (6 bases). CDR3 length: 15 residues. Trimming took 3 bases from V and 4 from J, leaving 16 bases between them. Germline CDR1 and CDR2: SGHDT and YYEEEE.

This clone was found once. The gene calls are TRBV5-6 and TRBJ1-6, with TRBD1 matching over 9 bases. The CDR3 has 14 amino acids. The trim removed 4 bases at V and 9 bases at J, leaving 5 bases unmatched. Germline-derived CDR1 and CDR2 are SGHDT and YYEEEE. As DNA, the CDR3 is TGTGCCAGCAGCCGGGACAGGGCATTTTCACCCCTCCACTTT. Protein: CASSRDRAFSPLHF.

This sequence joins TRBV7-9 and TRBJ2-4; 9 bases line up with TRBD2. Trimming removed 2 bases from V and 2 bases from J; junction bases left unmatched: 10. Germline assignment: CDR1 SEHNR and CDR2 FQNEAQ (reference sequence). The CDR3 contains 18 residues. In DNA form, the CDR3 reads TGTGCCAGCAGCTTATGGGGACTAGCACTAGGGACCAAAAACATTCAGTACTTC. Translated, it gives CASSLWGLALGTKNIQYF.

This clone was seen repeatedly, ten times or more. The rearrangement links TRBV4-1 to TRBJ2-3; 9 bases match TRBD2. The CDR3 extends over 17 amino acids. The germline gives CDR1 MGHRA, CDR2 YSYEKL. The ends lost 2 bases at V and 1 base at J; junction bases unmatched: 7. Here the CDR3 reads CASSQSRGTSRTDTQYF. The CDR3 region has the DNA TGCGCCAGCAGCCAAAGTCGGGGGACTAGCCGCACAGATACGCAGTATTTT.

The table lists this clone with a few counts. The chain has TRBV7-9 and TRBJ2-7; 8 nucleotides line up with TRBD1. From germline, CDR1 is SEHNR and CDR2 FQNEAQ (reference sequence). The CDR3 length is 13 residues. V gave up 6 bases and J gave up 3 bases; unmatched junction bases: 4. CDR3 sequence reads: CASRPTGGYEQYF. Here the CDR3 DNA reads TGTGCCAGCAGACCCACAGGGGGCTACGAGCAGTACTTC.

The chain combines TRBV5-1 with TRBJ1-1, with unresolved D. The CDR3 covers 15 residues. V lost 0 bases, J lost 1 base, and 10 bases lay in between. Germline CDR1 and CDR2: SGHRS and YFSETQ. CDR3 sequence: CASSLGMRGNTEAFF. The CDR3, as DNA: TGCGCCAGCAGCTTGGGGATGCGGGGGAACACTGAAGCTTTCTTT.

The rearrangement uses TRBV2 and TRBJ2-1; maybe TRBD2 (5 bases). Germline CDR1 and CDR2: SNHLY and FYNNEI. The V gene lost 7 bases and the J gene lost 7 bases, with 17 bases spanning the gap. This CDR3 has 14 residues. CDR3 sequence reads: CASKIAGERNEQFF. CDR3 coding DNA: TGTGCCAGCAAAATCGCGGGCGAGAGGAATGAGCAGTTCTTC.

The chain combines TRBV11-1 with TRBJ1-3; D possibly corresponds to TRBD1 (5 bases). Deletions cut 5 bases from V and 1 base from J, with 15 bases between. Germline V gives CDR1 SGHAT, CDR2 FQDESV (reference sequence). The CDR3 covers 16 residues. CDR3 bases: TGTGCCAGCAGCCGCCGCGGGGGTTCTTCTGGAAACACCATATATTTT. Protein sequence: CASSRRGGSSGNTIYF. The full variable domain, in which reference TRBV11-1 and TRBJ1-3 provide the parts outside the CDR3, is EAEVAQSPRYKITEKSQAVAFWCDPISGHATLYWYRQILGQGPELLVQFQDESVVDDSQLPKDRFSAERLKGVDSTLKIQPAELGDSAMYLCASSRRGGSSGNTIYFGEGSWLTVV.

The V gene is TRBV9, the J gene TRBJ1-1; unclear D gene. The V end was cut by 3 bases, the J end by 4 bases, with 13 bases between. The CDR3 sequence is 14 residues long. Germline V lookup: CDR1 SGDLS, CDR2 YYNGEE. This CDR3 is CASSARTGSTEAFF. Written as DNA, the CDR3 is TGTGCCAGCAGCGCCCGAACCGGGAGCACTGAAGCTTTCTTT.

CDR3 sequence: CASSQDGRGRPQHF. For the CDR3, the DNA is TGCGCCAGCAGCCAAGATGGGCGGGGACGGCCCCAGCATTTT. The chain recombines TRBV4-1 with TRBJ1-5; D is perhaps TRBD1 (5 bases). Germline CDR1 and CDR2: MGHRA and YSYEKL. The ends were cut back, 0 bases at V and 9 bases at J, with 12 bases in the middle. This CDR3 spans 14 amino acids.

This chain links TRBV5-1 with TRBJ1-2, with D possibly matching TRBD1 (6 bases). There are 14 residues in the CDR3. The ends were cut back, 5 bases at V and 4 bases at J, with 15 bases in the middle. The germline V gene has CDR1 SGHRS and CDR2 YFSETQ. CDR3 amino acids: CASRKGDTSYGYTF. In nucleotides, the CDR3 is TGCGCCAGCAGGAAAGGGGACACCTCCTATGGCTACACCTTC.

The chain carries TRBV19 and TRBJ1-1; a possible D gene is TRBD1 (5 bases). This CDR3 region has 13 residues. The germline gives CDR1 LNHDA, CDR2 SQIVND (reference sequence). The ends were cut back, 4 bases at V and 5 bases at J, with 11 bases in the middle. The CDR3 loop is CASSKGRDTEAFF. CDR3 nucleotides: TGTGCCAGTAGTAAGGGGCGGGATACTGAAGCTTTCTTT. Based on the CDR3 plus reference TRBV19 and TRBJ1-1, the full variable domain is DGGITQSPKYLFRKEGQNVTLSCEQNLNHDAMYWYRQDPGQGLRLIYYSQIVNDFQKGDIAEGYSVSREKKESFPLTVTSAQKNPTAFYLCASSKGRDTEAFFGQGTRLTVV.

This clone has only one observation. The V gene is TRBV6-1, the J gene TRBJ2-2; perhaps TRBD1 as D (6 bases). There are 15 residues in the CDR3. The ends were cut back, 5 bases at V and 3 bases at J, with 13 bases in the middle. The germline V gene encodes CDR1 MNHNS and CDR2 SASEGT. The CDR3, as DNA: TGTGCCAGCAGTCGGAGAACAGGGTACACCGGGGAGCTGTTTTTT. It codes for CASSRRTGYTGELFF.

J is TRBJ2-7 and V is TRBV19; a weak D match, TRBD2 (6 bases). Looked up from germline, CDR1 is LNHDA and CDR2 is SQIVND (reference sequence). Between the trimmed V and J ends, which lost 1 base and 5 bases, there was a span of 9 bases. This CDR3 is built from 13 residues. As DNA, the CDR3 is TGTGCCAGTAGTATAGCCGGCGGGGACGAGCAGTACTTC. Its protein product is CASSIAGGDEQYF.

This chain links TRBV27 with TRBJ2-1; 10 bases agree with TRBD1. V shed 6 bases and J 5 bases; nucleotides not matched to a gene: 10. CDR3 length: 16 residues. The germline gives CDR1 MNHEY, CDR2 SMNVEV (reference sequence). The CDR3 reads CASSRQGARLNNEQFF. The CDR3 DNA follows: TGTGCCAGCAGCCGACAGGGGGCCCGTTTAAACAATGAGCAGTTCTTC.

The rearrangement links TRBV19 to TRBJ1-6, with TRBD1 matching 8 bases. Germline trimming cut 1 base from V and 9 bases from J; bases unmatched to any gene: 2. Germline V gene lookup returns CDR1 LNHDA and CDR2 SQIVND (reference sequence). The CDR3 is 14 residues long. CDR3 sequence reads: CASSIGDRGSPLHF. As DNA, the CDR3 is TGTGCCAGTAGTATAGGCGACAGGGGTTCACCCCTCCACTTT.

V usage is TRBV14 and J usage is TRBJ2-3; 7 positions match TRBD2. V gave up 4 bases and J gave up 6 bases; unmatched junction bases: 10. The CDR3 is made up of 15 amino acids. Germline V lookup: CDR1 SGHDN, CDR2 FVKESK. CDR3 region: CASSLRLASGDTQYF. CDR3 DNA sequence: TGTGCCAGCAGCCTCCGACTAGCCTCGGGGGATACGCAGTATTTT.